The clone carrying this T cell receptor beta chain turned up a few times. The antigen is not known. This sample was taken from a study of blood T cells in healthy people across ages. Next came a second PCR, run for about 7 to 12 cycles, which used a sample-barcoded 5' primer along with a J-beta primer mix. TCRdb redid the calling of the 5' RACE reads with MiXCR, one entry per CDR3 protein. Counted here are around 800,000 distinct CDR3 sequences, around half occurring once; the ten biggest clones make up 15% to 20%. A minimum of 6 micrograms of total RNA was extracted per sample. General study findings and limits: Observed TCR beta diversity per million T cells went down as age went up. This fall followed a roughly linear course with age. Both naive CD4+ cell counts and diversity were greater in long-lived donors than in aged donors.

The CDR3 covers 12 residues. Germline trimming cut 4 bases from V and 8 bases from J; bases unmatched to any gene: 2. From germline, CDR1 is ENHRY and CDR2 SYGVKD. The genes are TRBV10-3 and TRBJ2-1; 7 bases fit TRBD2. The sequenced sample was blood. The receptor was isolated from a man aged 80 or over in good health. The CDR3 reads CAISAGRDEQFF. The CDR3 region has the DNA TGTGCCATCAGTGCGGGGAGGGATGAGCAGTTCTTC.